This T cell receptor beta chain originates from a study of ipilimumab plus nivolumab after autologous stem cell transplantation (TCRdb year 2021). As for the study more broadly: Trial patients received a median of about five ipilimumab doses and about eight nivolumab doses. The intent-to-treat population of the trial was made up of 30 to 40 patients. Primary refractory and relapsed disease were included in the DLBCL cohort, with 18-month progression-free survival of 85.7% and 28.6%, respectively. Patients with high-risk diffuse large B cell lymphoma, mature T cell lymphoma, or multiple myeloma undergoing autologous transplant were enrolled in the trial. On the study overall, not on this receptor specifically: The authors concluded that combined checkpoint inhibition appeared tolerable when used as consolidation after transplant. Per the authors, a biologic rationale for further study of the post-transplant checkpoint inhibition approach was offered by T cell receptor repertoire, regulatory T cell phenotype and gut microbiota profiles.

Cut back by 2 bases and 6 bases, the V and J ends lie 11 bases apart. Measured from the cysteine to the phenylalanine, the CDR3 is 15 residues long. Only the CDR3 portion is preserved as DNA: 45 bases, with reading frame beginning at the first base. The germline V gene encodes CDR1 SGHVS and CDR2 FNYEAQ. The library was built by means of the immunoSEQ multiplex PCR assay. What TCRdb holds here is the immuneACCESS table cut down to in-frame rearrangements. Part of the clones is not present; checked against another copy, under half of the missing clones reflect an unresolved V gene, and the others are unexplained. The sample includes 15,000 to 20,000 clones, with about 81% observed a single time. The ten largest clones take up 23% of the sample. Ipilimumab was given at 1 mg/kg intravenously on day 1 of selected weeks, and checkpoint therapy started 14 to 28 days after autologous transplant. Nivolumab was given at 3 mg/kg intravenously on day 1 of weeks 1, 4, 7, 10, and every two weeks through week 26. Combined checkpoint inhibition with ipilimumab and nivolumab as consolidation after autologous stem cell transplantation was tested in a Phase Ib clinical trial.

To note about this clone: Its antigen remains unidentified. No quality values exist for individual bases; no much larger clone is one base distant.

This chain joins TRBV7-6 to TRBJ1-6; there is no confident call for the D gene. The material sequenced was PBMCs, taken in a trial of ipilimumab plus nivolumab as post-transplant consolidation. The TCR sequence derives from a male donor with diffuse large B-cell lymphoma. The CDR3 amino acid sequence is: CASSLIGIGNSPLHF. DNA sequence: TGTGCCAGCAGCTTAATAGGGATTGGTAATTCACCCCTCCACTTT.